Shown below are 15 T cell receptor beta chains from a single sample sequenced in a study of regulatory T cells in long-lasting Graves disease. TCR beta libraries were built with iRepertoire HTBI primers and Arm-PCR of CDR3 regions. TCRdb fed the multiplex PCR reads into MiXCR, producing one record per CDR3 protein. The profile covers some 320,000 distinct CDR3 sequences, with about 18% appearing a single time and about 40% taken by the ten largest. Regarding time point: newly diagnosed GD, antithyroid drugs for less than 3 months. The TCR library used RNA extracted from PBMCs. The material was peripheral blood mononuclear cells (PBMCs), obtained at new diagnosis, from a patient treated with antithyroid drugs. The source is a female donor with Graves disease.

This clonotype was found many times. V and J are TRBV7-9 and TRBJ2-7; 10 bases align to TRBD1. The CDR3 length is 14 residues. Germline CDR1 and CDR2: SEHNR and FQNEAQ (reference sequence). Germline trimming cut 4 bases from V and 4 bases from J; bases unmatched to any gene: 4. The CDR3 DNA reads TGTGCCAGCAGCTCCTGGGACAGGGGATACGAGCAGTACTTC. It codes for CASSSWDRGYEQYF. Full variable domain (outside the CDR3, taken from reference TRBV7-9 and TRBJ2-7): DTGVSQNPRHKITKRGQNVTFRCDPISEHNRLYWYRQTLGQGPEFLTYFQNEAQLEKSRLLSDRFSAERPKGSFSTLEIQRTEQGDSAMYLCASSSWDRGYEQYFGPGTRLTVT.

There are many counts of this clonotype. The V gene is TRBV20-1, the J gene TRBJ2-7, with D perhaps matching TRBD2 (5 bases). Trimming removed 5 bases at V and 3 bases at J, with 11 bases between. The CDR3 sequence is 12 residues long. The germline CDR1 and CDR2 sequences are DFQATT and SNEGSKA (reference sequence). CDR3 DNA sequence: TGCAGTGCTGGAGGACGTGGCTACGAGCAGTACTTC. Translating it yields CSAGGRGYEQYF.

In its sample, this clonotype was seen many times. This chain connects TRBV24-1 to TRBJ2-3, with D possibly matching TRBD2 (6 bases). Germline assignment: CDR1 KGHDR and CDR2 SFDVKD. Between the trimmed V and J ends, which lost 3 bases and 4 bases, there was a span of 10 bases. The CDR3 covers 14 residues. CDR3 DNA sequence: TGTGCCACCAGTGATCGGAGGGAGGCAGATACGCAGTATTTT. Translation gives CATSDRREADTQYF.

Many counts were recorded for this clonotype. The genes are TRBV5-8 and TRBJ2-7; D is unclear. This CDR3 spans 14 amino acids. CDR1 and CDR2 from the germline V gene are SGHTS and YDEGEE. V lost 1 base to trimming and J lost 5 bases, with 13 bases between them. In DNA form, the CDR3 reads TGTGCCAGCAGCTTGTTCCCCGGGCGGAACGAGCAGTACTTC. Its translation is CASSLFPGRNEQYF.

This clonotype came up many times. The chain recombines TRBV7-2 with TRBJ2-5, with 9 nucleotides matching TRBD2. The CDR3 has 14 amino acids. V lost 6 bases, J lost 2 bases, and 4 bases stayed unmatched. Germline CDR1 SGHTA, CDR2 FQGNSA. CDR3 sequence reads: CASSRTSDQETQYF. The CDR3 coding sequence is TGTGCCAGCAGTCGGACTAGCGATCAAGAGACCCAGTACTTC. The whole variable domain, filled in from reference TRBV7-2 and TRBJ2-5, reads GAGVSQSPSNKVTEKGKDVELRCDPISGHTALYWYRQSLGQGLEFLIYFQGNSAPDKSGLPSDRFSAERTGGSVSTLTIQRTQQEDSAVYLCASSRTSDQETQYFGPGTRLLVL.

V is TRBV6-6 and J is TRBJ2-7; 8 nucleotides match TRBD2. The CDR3 totals 18 residues. Losses at the gene ends were 0 bases for V and 2 bases for J; bases not matched to a gene: 12. Germline CDR1 is MNHNY and CDR2 is SVGAGI (reference sequence). The DNA of the CDR3 is TGTGCCAGCAGTTACTCGTCGGGGGGGCAGGGCGGCACCTACGAGCAGTACTTC. Translating it yields CASSYSSGGQGGTYEQYF.

The chain links TRBV9 to TRBJ1-1; 7 nucleotides agree with TRBD1. This CDR3 region has 16 residues. Germline CDR1 is SGDLS and CDR2 is YYNGEE. V was pared by 0 bases and J by 4 bases, with 9 bases of the junction left unmatched. In DNA form, the CDR3 reads TGTGCCAGCAGCGTAGGAAGGGGGCGACCCGCCACTGAAGCTTTCTTT. It is translated as CASSVGRGRPATEAFF.

CDR3 coding DNA: TGCGCCAGCAGTAGTAGGATGAACACCGGGGAGCTGTTTTTT. It encodes CASSSRMNTGELFF. The J gene is TRBJ2-2, the V gene TRBV10-1; D not resolved. V shed 5 bases and J shed 1 base, with 8 bases lying between them. CDR3 length: 14 amino acids. CDR1 is WNHNN and CDR2 is SYGVQD in the germline V gene (reference sequence).

The chain carries TRBV15 and TRBJ1-1, with unresolved D. V shed 8 bases and J shed 4 bases, with 8 bases lying between them. The CDR3 covers 11 residues. Germline CDR1 reads LNHNV; CDR2 reads YYDKDF (reference sequence). CDR3 bases: TGTGCCACCCGGGATGGCACTGAAGCTTTCTTT. This gives the protein CATRDGTEAFF.

The chain combines TRBV28 with TRBJ1-4; D gene uncertain. The V gene's germline CDR1 is MDHEN and CDR2 SYDVKM. The V end lost 3 bases, the J end lost 7 bases, and 6 bases lay between the germline ends. The CDR3 runs 12 residues. The CDR3 region has the DNA TGTGCCAGCAGTTTGGGCCTTGAAAAACTGTTTTTT. This translates into CASSLGLEKLFF. The full variable domain, completed using reference TRBV28 and TRBJ1-4, is DVKVTQSSRYLVKRTGEKVFLECVQDMDHENMFWYRQDPGLGLRLIYFSYDVKMKEKGDIPEGYSVSREKKERFSLILESASTNQTSMYLCASSLGLEKLFFGSGTQLSVL.

Ten or more counts support this clonotype. J is TRBJ2-2 and V is TRBV20-1, with TRBD2 matching 10 bases. The J segment lost 6 bases and the V segment lost 6 bases, leaving 10 bases of the junction unmatched. This CDR3 is 15 amino acids long. In germline, CDR1 is DFQATT, CDR2 SNEGSKA (reference sequence). CDR3 region: CSAQREGPFSGELFF. Written as DNA, the CDR3 is TGCAGTGCCCAGCGGGAGGGCCCGTTTTCCGGGGAGCTGTTTTTT.

This clonotype showed up many times. The chain couples TRBV3-1 to TRBJ2-1; 11 bases line up with TRBD1. V lost 3 bases to trimming and J lost 12 bases; unmatched junction nucleotides: 13. Germline loops: CDR1 LGHDT, CDR2 YNNKEL (reference sequence). The CDR3 loop spans 16 amino acids. The CDR3 nucleotides read TGTGCCAGCAGCCACGGACAGGGGGCATGGCGGGAGATGCAGTTCTTC. The encoded protein is CASSHGQGAWREMQFF.

The chain uses TRBV7-2 and TRBJ2-1; a possible D gene is TRBD2 (5 bases). V lost 6 bases, J lost 12 bases, and 15 bases lay in between. The CDR3 has 12 amino acids. Germline values: CDR1 SGHTA, CDR2 FQGNSA. CDR3 loop: CASSPALGGQFF. The CDR3 DNA is TGTGCCAGCAGTCCGGCACTAGGCGGGCAGTTCTTC. Full variable domain (missing parts from reference TRBV7-2 and TRBJ2-1): GAGVSQSPSNKVTEKGKDVELRCDPISGHTALYWYRQSLGQGLEFLIYFQGNSAPDKSGLPSDRFSAERTGGSVSTLTIQRTQQEDSAVYLCASSPALGGQFFGPGTRLTVL.

This clonotype was detected a few times. A much larger clone sits a single nucleotide away, making a read error possible. DNA of the CDR3: TGTGCTATCAATCCGGACCTGGGGGATACGCAGTATTTT. Translation: CAINPDLGDTQYF. The rearrangement links TRBV10-3 to TRBJ2-3; D gene uncertain. The CDR3 is made up of 13 amino acids. Germline loops: CDR1 ENHRY, CDR2 SYGVKD.

Only a few counts were recorded for this clonotype. The rearrangement links TRBV6-1 to TRBJ2-2; a weak D match, TRBD2 (7 bases). V lost 4 bases and J lost 5, with 14 bases in between. This CDR3 comprises 15 residues. Germline loops: CDR1 MNHNS, CDR2 SASEGT. The CDR3 DNA follows: TGTGCCAGCAGTGCGGGGGGCGCGATGACCGGGGAGCTGTTTTTT. Protein: CASSAGGAMTGELFF.